The T cell receptor (beta chain) described here comes from a study of CD8 T cells in Susac syndrome. Purification of the CD8+ and CD4+ T cells relied on negative isolation, and TEMRA cells underwent FACS enrichment. In the case of this clonotype: What it binds is unknown.

Trimming pared 4 bases from V and 2 bases from J, leaving 11 bases between. The CDR3 is 13 amino acids. The germline V gene has CDR1 SQVTM and CDR2 ANQGSEA. RNA in amounts of about 0.45 to 1 ug was reverse transcribed with random hexamers. Coverage of TCR beta CDR3 amplification by immunoSEQ multiplex PCR extended to 54 Vbeta and 13 Jbeta. TCRdb passed the immunoSEQ multiplex PCR reads through MiXCR, listing each CDR3 protein once. The sample has 120,000 or so distinct CDR3 sequences; around 94% are singletons. Study conclusions and caveats: The TCR sequencing and HLA analysis in the study involved a relatively small number of individuals, as the study acknowledged.

The sequenced sample was CD4+ T cells from PBMCs. This TCR derives from a human donor with multiple sclerosis. V gene TRBV29-1 combines with J gene TRBJ2-5; tentative D call: TRBD2 (5 bases). The CDR3 DNA is TGCAGCGTTGTGGAGGTCCTACAAGAGACCCAGTACTTC. It codes for CSVVEVLQETQYF.